This T cell receptor beta chain was found in a study of T cells in Graves' hyperthyroidism and ophthalmopathy. Amplified TCR beta CDR3 regions derived from RNA transcripts. TCR CDR3 regions were first amplified by RT-PCR with HTBI primers. One entry per CDR3 protein, called by TCRdb with MiXCR from the multiplex PCR reads. This table holds approximately 400,000 distinct CDR3 sequences, about 25% found once. The sample holds many counts of this clonotype. The source is a man in his fifties with Graves' hyperthyroidism. The sequenced sample consisted of blood.

CDR3 sequence: CASSPLYDEQFF. The CDR3 DNA follows: TGTGCCAGCAGCCCTCTTTACGATGAGCAGTTCTTC. This chain joins TRBV2 and TRBJ2-1; no reliable D call. The ends were cut back, 6 bases at V and 8 bases at J, with 11 bases in the middle. The CDR3 contains 12 residues. Germline lookup yields CDR1 SNHLY and CDR2 FYNNEI. The full variable domain, in which reference TRBV2 and TRBJ2-1 provide the parts outside the CDR3, is EPEVTQTPSHQVTQMGQEVILRCVPISNHLYFYWYRQILGQKVEFLVSFYNNEISEKSEIFDDQFSVERPDGSNFTLKIRSTKLEDSAMYFCASSPLYDEQFFGPGTRLTVL.